This TCR beta chain is drawn from a study of fetal regulatory T cell absence and autoimmunity. Study conclusions and caveats: Broadly similar TRB gene family usage was seen in pancreas and cord blood.

Concerning this clone: The antigen is unknown.

The V end lost 0 bases, the J end lost 4 bases, and 18 bases lay between the germline ends. Germline V gene data show CDR1 as LGHNT and CDR2 as FRNRAP. CDR3 size: 17 residues. Measured with immunoSEQ multiplex PCR; TCRdb has only the in-frame clones, and not every one. This table has approximately 46,000 clones, just under 85% appearing once. The chain links TRBV12-5 to TRBJ2-5; possibly TRBD2 for D (6 bases). The TCR sequence derives from a newborn boy with IPEX syndrome. The source material was cord blood. In nucleotides, the CDR3 is TGTGCTAGTGGTTTGGTAGGAACGGGGGTTCCCCCAGAGACCCAGTACTTC. Its protein is CASGLVGTGVPPETQYF. Variable domain in full (rest from reference TRBV12-5 and TRBJ2-5): DARVTQTPRHKVTEMGQEVTMRCQPILGHNTVFWYRQTMMQGLELLAYFRNRAPLDDSGMPKDRFSAEMPDATLATLKIQPSEPRDSAVYFCASGLVGTGVPPETQYFGPGTRLLVL.